This T cell receptor (beta chain) was profiled in a study of blood T cell repertoires in COVID-19. Study at large: Sites in the United States, Italy and Spain provided acute and convalescent COVID-19 samples.

V trimming: 0 bases; J trimming: 8 bases; junction bases outside the gene matches: 9. Germline values: CDR1 LGHNA, CDR2 YNFKEQ. The length of the CDR3 is 15 residues. This table comes from immunoSEQ multiplex PCR, and its TCRdb copy is limited to in-frame clones, with some not included. The table includes approximately 290,000 clones, 70% to 90% detected once. Cohort placement rested on clinical history that participants reported themselves. The recovered donors of Cohort 3 showed two negative PCRs, clearance, or symptom resolution. The chain uses TRBV4-2 and TRBJ1-2; 7 bases are a match to TRBD1. This clonotype originated in a woman in her thirties who had recovered from COVID-19. The sample comprised PBMCs or T cells enriched from blood (not recorded which). The CDR3 protein is CASSQDQTGFYGYTF. CDR3 DNA: TGTGCCAGCAGCCAAGATCAGACAGGGTTCTACGGCTACACCTTC.